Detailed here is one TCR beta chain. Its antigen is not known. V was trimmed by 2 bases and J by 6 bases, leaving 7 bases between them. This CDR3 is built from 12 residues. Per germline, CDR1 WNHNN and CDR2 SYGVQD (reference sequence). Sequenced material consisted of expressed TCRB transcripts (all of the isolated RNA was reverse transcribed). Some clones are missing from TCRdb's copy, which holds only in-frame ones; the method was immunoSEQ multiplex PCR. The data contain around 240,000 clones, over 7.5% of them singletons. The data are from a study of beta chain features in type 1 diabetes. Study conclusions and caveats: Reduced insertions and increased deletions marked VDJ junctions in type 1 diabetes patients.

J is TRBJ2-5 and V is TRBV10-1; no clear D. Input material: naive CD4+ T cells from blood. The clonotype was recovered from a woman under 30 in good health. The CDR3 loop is CASSEDTQTQYF. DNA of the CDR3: TGCGCCAGCAGTGAGGACACCCAGACCCAGTACTTC.